This T cell receptor (beta chain) was documented in a study of cytomegalovirus exposure and HLA in healthy donors. The study, taken as a whole, reports: Productive status was seen about 90% or about 30% of the time for most TCR beta V segments in an earlier analysis. A few CMV-associated chains were confirmed in vitro to be specific for CMV antigens.

The PCR was carried out with 60 Vbeta primers and 13 Jbeta primers. Profiling relied on immunoSEQ multiplex PCR, and the TCRdb table lists in-frame clones only, not all of them. The table lists about 110,000 clones, approximately 86% of them singletons, with about 1.8% in the top ten. Unmatched junction bases numbered 6, after V lost 0 bases and J lost 0 bases. Per germline, CDR1 SGHDT and CDR2 YYEEEE. There are 18 residues in the CDR3. This clone was counted a few times. What it recognizes is unknown. The chain uses TRBV5-6 and TRBJ2-7; 13 positions match TRBD2. Sequencing was carried out using PBMCs. The TCR sequence derives from a man aged 35-49 years in good health and CMV-seronegative. CDR3 in DNA: TGTGCCAGCAGCTTGGGACTAGCGGGGGGAATTTCCTCCTACGAGCAGTACTTC. Translated, it gives CASSLGLAGGISSYEQYF. Complete variable domain (other parts from reference TRBV5-6 and TRBJ2-7): DAGVTQSPTHLIKTRGQQVTLRCSPKSGHDTVSWYQQALGQGPQFIFQYYEEEERQRGNFPDRFSGHQFPNYSSELNVNALLLGDSALYLCASSLGLAGGISSYEQYFGPGTRLTVT.